This T cell receptor (beta chain) derives from a study of long-term antiretroviral therapy in people with HIV. General study results and limits: Diversity increased after ART yet remained lower than in transplant donor controls.

As for this clone: The antigen is unknown.

From germline, CDR1 is SGHRS and CDR2 YFSETQ. V was trimmed by 0 bases and J by 9 bases, leaving 10 bases between them. The CDR3 length is 14 residues. Run at survey level, the immunoSEQ assay was version v3.0. The data were produced by immunoSEQ multiplex PCR, yet TCRdb's version contains in-frame clones alone and is incomplete. The sample yields fewer than 45,000 clones, 70% to 90% seen once. The V gene is TRBV5-1, the J gene TRBJ1-6; D might be TRBD1 (6 bases). The sample in question was unsorted PBMCs, obtained 2.2 years after starting antiretroviral therapy. This sequence was found in a man younger than 35 with HIV. This CDR3 is CASSLEGDRSPLHF. The CDR3 nucleotides read TGCGCCAGCAGCTTGGAGGGGGATCGTTCACCCCTCCACTTT.